The present entry profiles one T cell receptor (beta chain) with its context. These data originate in a study of blood T cell repertoires in COVID-19. Profiled with immunoSEQ multiplex PCR; TCRdb holds only in-frame clones, not every one. The sample has about 170,000 clones, 65% to 80% seen once; the top ten hold 15% to 20%. The germline V gene encodes CDR1 SGHDN and CDR2 FVKESK. The V gene end was trimmed by 2 bases and the J gene end by 5 bases; junction bases not matched to a gene: 2. The CDR3 loop spans 14 amino acids. This chain uses TRBV14 with TRBJ2-3; 9 nucleotides align to TRBD2. The sequencing input was PBMCs or T cells enriched from blood (not recorded which). The sequence came from a woman in her 70s in a cohort exposed to, infected with or recovered from COVID-19 (not recorded which). The CDR3 DNA reads as TGTGCCAGCAGCCAATTACTAGCGGGAGATACGCAGTATTTT. This sequence encodes CASSQLLAGDTQYF.